This is a list of T cell receptor beta chains from one sample in a study of blood T cell repertoires in COVID-19. TCRdb keeps only in-frame clones here, not all; method: immunoSEQ multiplex PCR. The sample holds 250,000 to 300,000 clones, 91% seen once. The sequenced sample consisted of PBMCs or T cells enriched from blood (not recorded which). The receptors derive from a human donor in a cohort exposed to, infected with or recovered from COVID-19 (not recorded which). The donor label of this sample is uncertain. Each CDR3 is given with its conserved first and last residue.

TRBV24-1,TRBJ2-1,CATSDSLAGERNEQFF
TRBV6-6,TRBJ2-2,CAGSGANTGELFF
TRBV6-5,TRBJ2-1,CASSYGRTSRNEQFF
TRBV7-9,TRBJ1-3,CASRLQGTGNTIYF
TRBV5-1,TRBJ2-2,CASSLRASGANTGELFF
TRBV24-1,TRBJ2-2,CATSDLDRSLNTGELFF
TRBV7-3,TRBJ2-3,CASSRAVSTDTQYF
TRBV5-6,TRBJ2-5,CASSRTLAGGLKETQYF
TRBV15,TRBJ2-3,CATQGVASTSTDTQYF
TRBV5-8,TRBJ1-6,CASSLAGRGYNSPLHF
TRBV5-1,TRBJ1-4,CASSLGGNNNEKLFF
TRBV5-6,TRBJ1-4,CASSLGQGTNEKLFF
TRBV13,TRBJ1-1,CASSRLPGDTEAFF
TRBV5-1,TRBJ2-7,CASSLAGVPAYEQYF
TRBV6-5,TRBJ1-3,CASRKNRNSGNTIYF
TRBV10-2,TRBJ1-1,CASGTGGNTEAFF
TRBV5-1,TRBJ1-2,CASSPTGGGTDIYGYTF
TRBV3-1/TRBV3-2,TRBJ2-3,CASSQDMGQPTDTQYF